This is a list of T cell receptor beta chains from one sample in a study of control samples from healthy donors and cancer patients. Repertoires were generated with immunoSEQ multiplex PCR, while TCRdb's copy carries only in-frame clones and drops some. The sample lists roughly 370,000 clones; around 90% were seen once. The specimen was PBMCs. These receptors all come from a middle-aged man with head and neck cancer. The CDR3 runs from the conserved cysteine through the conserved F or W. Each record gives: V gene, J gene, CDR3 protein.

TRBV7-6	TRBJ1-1	CASSLASFSVNTEAFF
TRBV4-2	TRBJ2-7	CASSQEGQGVRCF
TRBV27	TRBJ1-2	CASSKTGGPGHGYTF
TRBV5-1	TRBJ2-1	CASSLWGIDTYNEQFF
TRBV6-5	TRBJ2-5	CASSTSGETQYF
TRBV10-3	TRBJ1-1	CAIRASLRDKGIAGGTEAFF
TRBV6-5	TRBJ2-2	CASSSSAEANTGELFF
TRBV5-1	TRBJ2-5	CASSPTTGPGETQYF
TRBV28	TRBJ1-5	CASSWIKQPQHF
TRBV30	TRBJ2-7	CAWSGDRPYEQYF
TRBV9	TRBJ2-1	CASSAGRFNEQFF
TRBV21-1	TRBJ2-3	CASSKVGIAADTQYF
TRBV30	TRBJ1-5	CAWSPPGGGGSNQPQHF
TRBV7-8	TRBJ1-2	CASSLNREGYTF
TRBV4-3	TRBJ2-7	CASSQDMGYEQYF
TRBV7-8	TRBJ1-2	CASSLGGYGYTF
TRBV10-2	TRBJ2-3	CASRGLNPDTQYF
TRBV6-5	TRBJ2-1	CASRQTSGGRGFF
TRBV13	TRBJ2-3	CASSFSTDTQYF
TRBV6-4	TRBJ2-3	CASSDSGGSTDTQYF